This T cell receptor (beta chain) emerged from a study of blood T cells in healthy people across ages. Alongside a J-beta primer mix, a sample-barcoded 5' primer served in a second PCR lasting roughly 7 to 12 cycles. TCRdb reprocessed the 5' RACE reads with MiXCR, giving one entry per CDR3 protein. In the table there are around 900,000 distinct CDR3 sequences, roughly 51% of which are singletons. This clonotype was found a few times. J lost 4 bases, V lost 6 bases, and 8 bases had no gene match. The CDR3 runs 15 residues. The V gene's germline CDR1 is SGHTA and CDR2 FQGNSA. The genes are TRBV7-2 and TRBJ1-4; 7 bases agree with TRBD1. What was sequenced was blood. This TCR was sampled from a woman between 55 and 75 years old in good health. This chain's CDR3 is CASSLRGTVNEKLFF. CDR3 DNA sequence: TGTGCCAGCAGTCTGAGGGGGACAGTTAATGAAAAACTGTTTTTT.